This T cell receptor delta chain originates from a study of human gamma delta and Vdelta1 T cells. This CDR3 contains 18 residues. Germline-derived CDR1 and CDR2 are TSWWSYY and QGS. Trimming cost V 2 bases and J 3 bases; bases outside gene matches: 13. This clone is classed as medium-sized. This sequence is one base from a far larger clone and is likely a read error. TCRdb re-called the PCR reads via CATT. The sample has several thousand delta-chain clones; 24% are singletons. The TCR sequence derives from a human donor in good health. The specimen sequenced was naive CD27+ Vdelta1 gamma-delta T cells from blood. This rearrangement joins TRDV1 to TRDJ1; TRDD3 matches at 9 bases. CDR3 sequence reads: CALGERRYWGRYSDKLIF. The CDR3 nucleotides read TGTGCTCTTGGGGAAAGGAGGTACTGGGGGAGGTACTCCGATAAACTCATCTTT.